This T cell receptor beta chain was profiled in a study of shared clonotypes between healthy human individuals. In regard to this clone: The antigen is unknown. Other DNA sequences of this sample code for an identical CDR3.

TCRdb keeps only in-frame clones here, not all; method: immunoSEQ multiplex PCR. The sample shows over 2 million clones, roughly 94% of them seen only once. This CDR3 is 15 amino acids long. CDR1 and CDR2 from the germline V gene are SGDLS and YYNGEE. J lost 2 bases, V lost 0 bases, and 3 bases had no gene match. Study observations and caveats: Among the subsets, naive ones generally showed larger estimated richness than memory ones.

Healthy HIV-negative adults with no recent acute infections or vaccinations were recruited as donors. The chain combines TRBV9 with TRBJ2-7; the match to TRBD2 covers 9 bases. The receptor comes from a man in his late teens or twenties in good health. Input material: naive CD4+ T cells sorted from blood. Subset indicated: CD45RA+ positively selected. The CDR3 DNA reads as TGTGCCAGCAGCGTAGGTCTAGCGGGAACCTACGAGCAGTACTTC. This sequence encodes CASSVGLAGTYEQYF. The full variable domain, its missing parts supplied by reference TRBV9 and TRBJ2-7, is DSGVTQTPKHLITATGQRVTLRCSPRSGDLSVYWYQQSLDQGLQFLIQYYNGEERAKGNILERFSAQQFPDLHSELNLSSLELGDSALYFCASSVGLAGTYEQYFGPGTRLTVT.